This is a list of T cell receptor beta chains from one sample in a study of response to subunit inactivated influenza vaccine. TCRdb re-derived calls from the RT-PCR reads in MiXCR, one entry per CDR3 protein. Of 400,000 to 550,000 distinct CDR3 sequences in the sample, roughly 23% are singletons; the top ten hold 1.5% to 2%. This specimen was CD4+ T cells sorted from PBMCs, taken roughly 5 days after vaccination. The receptors here all came from a man aged 50 to 59 who received an inactivated influenza vaccine. Both conserved end residues are part of each CDR3. D genes are given only for firm matches. Where a row states a size, it is once, few, many or the class of an expanded clone; other rows omit it.

size | J | D | V | CDR3 | DNA
. | TRBJ2-1 | TRBD2 | TRBV11-2 | CASSLLGPTSGSNEQFF | TGTGCCAGCAGCTTATTAGGCCCTACTAGCGGGAGTAATGAGCAGTTCTTC
. | TRBJ1-5 | . | TRBV6-2/TRBV6-3 | CASRRAGFQPQHF | TGTGCCAGTCGTCGCGCAGGGTTTCAGCCCCAGCATTTT
few | TRBJ1-1 | . | TRBV5-1 | CASSAGNWYPNTEAFF | TGCGCCAGCAGCGCGGGGAATTGGTACCCTAACACTGAAGCTTTCTTT
few | TRBJ2-3 | TRBD1 | TRBV28 | CASSPPGQFTDTQYF | TGTGCCAGCAGCCCACCGGGACAGTTCACAGATACGCAGTATTTT
. | TRBJ1-4 | TRBD1 | TRBV2 | CASRDRGRNEKLFF | TGTGCCAGCAGGGACAGGGGCAGAAATGAAAAACTGTTTTTT
many | TRBJ2-1 | . | TRBV5-1 | CASSLGSYNEQFF | TGTGCCAGCAGTTTAGGTTCCTACAATGAGCAGTTCTTC
. | TRBJ2-1 | . | TRBV28 | CASSSTGRVLF | TGTGCCAGCAGTTCTACGGGACGAGTTCTCTTC
. | TRBJ2-1 | . | TRBV12-3/TRBV12-4 | CASTPGSAPYNEQFF | TGTGCCAGCACCCCAGGTTCGGCTCCCTACAATGAGCAGTTCTTC
few | TRBJ1-6 | . | TRBV15 | CATSTVQGRNSPLHF | TGTGCCACCAGCACTGTACAGGGCAGAAATTCACCCCTCCACTTT
. | TRBJ1-1 | . | TRBV7-2 | CASSTQQGPTEAFF | TGTGCAAGCAGCACTCAACAGGGCCCCACTGAAGCTTTCTTT
few | TRBJ2-3 | TRBD1 | TRBV6-2/TRBV6-3 | CASRTTGTGGYGTDTQYF | TGTGCCAGCAGAACCACCGGGACAGGGGGGTATGGCACAGATACGCAGTATTTT
. | TRBJ1-5 | . | TRBV3-1 | CASSHTGFNQPQHF | TGTGCCAGCAGCCATACAGGGTTCAATCAGCCCCAGCATTTT
. | TRBJ2-1 | . | TRBV20-1 | CSASSQANEQFF | TGCAGTGCTAGTTCACAGGCCAATGAGCAGTTCTTC
. | TRBJ1-5 | . | TRBV4-1 | CASSQGGSSQPQHF | TGCGCCAGCAGCCAAGGGGGCAGCAGCCAGCCCCAGCATTTT
. | TRBJ2-1 | TRBD1 | TRBV27 | CASSFLSTGRRNEQFF | TGTGCCAGCAGTTTTCTTTCGACAGGGCGGAGGAATGAGCAGTTCTTC
. | TRBJ2-1 | TRBD1 | TRBV6-5 | CASSYQLLRTGGGGEQFF | TGTGCCAGCAGTTATCAACTTCTCCGGACAGGGGGTGGGGGTGAGCAGTTCTTC
. | TRBJ2-7 | . | TRBV24-1 | CATDSTGTSYEQYF | TGTGCCACCGACTCGACAGGCACGAGTTACGAGCAGTACTTC
. | TRBJ1-5 | . | TRBV5-1 | CASSLAPGGSNQPQHF | TGCGCCAGCAGCTTGGCTCCAGGCGGTAGCAATCAGCCCCAGCATTTT
few | TRBJ1-1 | . | TRBV29-1 | CSVQGRYTEAFF | TGCAGCGTGCAGGGGCGGTACACTGAAGCTTTCTTT
. | TRBJ2-7 | TRBD2 | TRBV7-2 | CASSMGLAGAYEQYF | TGTGCCAGCAGCATGGGACTAGCGGGGGCTTACGAGCAGTACTTC
once | TRBJ2-1 | . | TRBV14 | CASSQVRGYNEQFF | TGTGCCAGCAGCCAAGTTCGGGGCTACAATGAGCAGTTCTTC
. | TRBJ1-1 | TRBD1 | TRBV5-5 | CASRVGGQNVNTEAFF | TGTGCCAGCAGGGTCGGGGGACAGAATGTGAACACTGAAGCTTTCTTT
. | TRBJ2-2 | . | TRBV20-1 | CSAPIRGVTGELFF | TGCAGTGCCCCTATAAGAGGTGTCACCGGGGAGCTGTTTTTT
few | TRBJ2-2 | . | TRBV20-1 | CSATRPDSNTGELFF | TGCAGTGCTACCCGTCCAGATTCGAACACCGGGGAGCTGTTTTTT
. | TRBJ2-3 | TRBD2 | TRBV2 | CASSDGTSGRLTDTQYF | TGTGCCAGCAGTGACGGGACTAGCGGGAGGCTAACAGATACGCAGTATTTT
. | TRBJ2-5 | . | TRBV20-1 | CSARDVREELGGPETQYF | TGCAGTGCTAGAGATGTGCGGGAAGAATTGGGGGGTCCGGAGACCCAGTACTTC
. | TRBJ2-3 | . | TRBV3-1 | CASSQDRGGTDTQYF | TGTGCCAGCAGCCAAGACAGGGGTGGCACAGATACGCAGTATTTT
. | TRBJ1-2 | . | TRBV6-6 | CASSDPNYGYTF | TGTGCCAGCAGCGATCCAAACTATGGCTACACCTTC
few | TRBJ2-3 | . | TRBV20-1 | CSARALRGISDSTDTQYF | TGCAGTGCTAGAGCCCTAAGGGGTATAAGTGATAGCACAGATACGCAGTATTTT